This T cell receptor beta chain originates from a study of identical twins. This clonotype was detected a few times. A single record per CDR3 protein comes from TCRdb applying MiXCR to the 5' RACE reads. This sample carries hundreds of thousands of distinct CDR3 sequences, around 24% of them seen once, and the ten largest clones take 2.9%. CDR1 ENHRY and CDR2 SYGVKD come from the germline V gene. The CDR3 totals 15 residues. After removal of 6 bases from V and 9 bases from J, the junction contained 11 bases not matched to a gene. These data were also filed under a second study, of T cells expressing NK-cell markers. As that report states: Dominant NKG2C+ clonotypes in five or six donors made up roughly 1.0-7.0% of CD8+ T cells. HCMV specificity of the expanded NKG2C+ T cell clones was not established.

This TCR was recovered from a woman younger than 30 in good health. Sample: CD4+ T cells sorted from blood. J is TRBJ1-6 and V is TRBV10-3; 7 nucleotides align to TRBD1. The chain's CDR3 is CAIRGGQGEGSPLHF. In DNA form, the CDR3 reads TGTGCCATCAGAGGGGGCCAGGGAGAGGGTTCACCCCTCCACTTT.